Listed here are 6 T cell receptor beta chains from one sample, sequenced in a study of blood T cell repertoires in COVID-19. TCRdb's table, derived via immunoSEQ multiplex PCR, lists solely in-frame clones and lacks some. Here the sample spans fewer than 350,000 clones, about 85% being singletons. Material for sequencing was PBMCs or T cells enriched from blood (not recorded which). These receptors were collected from a woman aged 25 to 39 who had been exposed to COVID-19.

As concerns this clone: This may arise from a read error, as a much more abundant clone is one base away. Within the sample, other DNA sequences also encode this same CDR3. The chain links TRBV28 to TRBJ2-2; no definite D call. The germline V and J ends were trimmed by 5 bases and 2 bases, with 3 bases remaining between them. Germline values: CDR1 MDHEN, CDR2 SYDVKM. The CDR3 has 12 amino acids. CDR3 sequence: CASSLNTGELFF. The CDR3 DNA follows: TGTGCCAGCAGTCTTAACACCGGGGAGCTGTTTTTT.

The rearrangement uses TRBV11-2 and TRBJ2-3; maybe TRBD1 (5 bases). V shed 2 bases and J shed 2 bases, with 14 bases lying between them. The CDR3 runs to 16 residues. The germline V gene encodes CDR1 SGHAT and CDR2 FQNNGV. CDR3 DNA sequence: TGTGCCAGCAGCTTAATCCGGACAAAAAACACAGATACGCAGTATTTT. It encodes CASSLIRTKNTDTQYF.

The CDR3 DNA reads TGTGCCAGCAGCCACAGACAGGGGGATAACATTCAGTACTTC. Protein sequence: CASSHRQGDNIQYF. The rearrangement uses TRBV3-1 (or the pseudogene TRBV3-2) and TRBJ2-4, with 9 nucleotides matching TRBD1. V was pared by 3 bases and J by 7 bases, with 4 bases of the junction left unmatched. From germline, CDR1 is LGHDT and CDR2 YNNKEL (reference sequence). This CDR3 is 14 amino acids long.

This clone was seen more than once but under ten times. The chain combines TRBV5-4 with TRBJ2-1; 11 bases fit TRBD2. This CDR3 region has 15 residues. Germline V lookup: CDR1 SGHNT, CDR2 YYREEE (reference sequence). J gave up 4 bases and V 1 base, and 1 base lay outside the gene matches. CDR3 in DNA: TGTGCCAGCAGCTTGAGACTAGCGGGGTACAATGAGCAGTTCTTC. Protein product: CASSLRLAGYNEQFF.

In nucleotides, the CDR3 is TGTGCCAGCAGTGATCCGGGACAGCGCGCTTACGAGCAGTACTTC. Translation gives CASSDPGQRAYEQYF. The chain combines TRBV25-1 with TRBJ2-7; 7 positions agree with TRBD1. CDR1 and CDR2 (germline): MGHDK, SYGVNS. V lost 3 bases to trimming and J lost 4 bases; unmatched junction nucleotides: 9. CDR3 length equals 15 residues.

This rearrangement joins TRBV24-1 to TRBJ1-2; no definite D call. Germline-derived CDR1 and CDR2 are KGHDR and SFDVKD. V was pared by 2 bases and J by 4 bases, with 13 bases between. The CDR3 spans 15 residues. The CDR3 spells CATSDSTVVGYGYTF. The CDR3, as DNA: TGTGCCACCAGTGATTCCACAGTAGTCGGCTATGGCTACACCTTC.